The next 26 T cell receptor beta chains were all read from a single sample in a study of T cell repertoires in cytomegalovirus infection. Their target antigens are unknown. Using its own MiXCR run on the reads, TCRdb lists one record per CDR3 protein. The data show approximately 350,000 distinct CDR3 sequences, with nearly 35% seen just once and 13% held by the top ten. The sample in question was cultured PBMCs, obtained from culture after CMV antigen stimulation. These receptors were collected from a human donor in good health (CMV status not recorded). Some clones in this sample may be carry-over from other donors' samples.

V gene TRBV6-6 combines with J gene TRBJ1-6; no clear D. CDR1 is MNHNY and CDR2 is SVGAGI in the germline V gene (reference sequence). Trimming removed 0 bases at V and 13 bases at J, with 19 bases between. This CDR3 has 16 residues. The CDR3 DNA is TGTGCCAGCAGTTACTCGGCTGTGCGGGGTGGGCTTCCCCTCCACTTT. This gives the protein CASSYSAVRGGLPLHF.

This clonotype showed up just a few times. This chain links TRBV4-1 with TRBJ1-2; D perhaps matches TRBD1 (5 bases). Trimming took 0 bases from V and 0 from J, leaving 8 bases between them. This CDR3 contains 15 residues. Germline lookup yields CDR1 MGHRA and CDR2 YSYEKL. CDR3 protein: CASSQEQATNYGYTF. In nucleotides, the CDR3 is TGCGCCAGCAGCCAAGAACAGGCAACTAACTATGGCTACACCTTC.

The genes are TRBV19 and TRBJ2-5, with D maybe TRBD2 (6 bases). This CDR3 is 14 amino acids long. In germline, CDR1 is LNHDA, CDR2 SQIVND (reference sequence). V was clipped by 2 bases and J by 2 bases, with 9 bases between them. CDR3 amino acids: CASSITGRQETQYF. Written as DNA, the CDR3 is TGTGCCAGTAGTATAACGGGGAGGCAAGAGACCCAGTACTTC.

The CDR3 sequence: CACSGQLSYEQYF. The CDR3 region has the DNA TGTGCCTGTTCGGGACAGCTCTCCTACGAGCAGTACTTC. V gene TRBV6-2 or TRBV6-3 combines with J gene TRBJ2-7; the match to TRBD1 covers 7 bases. CDR1 and CDR2 (germline): MNHEY, SVGEGT. The CDR3 is 13 residues long. Unmatched junction bases numbered 7, after V lost 11 bases and J lost 0 bases.

This clonotype was picked up many times. This chain joins TRBV7-9 and TRBJ1-3; D gene ambiguous. Trimming left V 2 bases short and J 1 base short, with 15 bases between. Germline V gene data show CDR1 as SEHNR and CDR2 as FQNEAQ (reference sequence). The length of the CDR3 is 17 residues. CDR3 DNA: TGTGCCAGCAGCTTATTAAGTGGGATTGGATCTGGAAACACCATATATTTT. Residues: CASSLLSGIGSGNTIYF.

J is TRBJ2-1 and V is TRBV7-6; TRBD2 is a possible D gene (5 bases). V lost 5 bases and J 7 bases, leaving 12 bases between the germline ends. Germline CDR1 is SGHVS and CDR2 is FNYEAQ. The CDR3 is 13 residues long. The chain's CDR3 is CASSVKPGNEQFF. DNA for the CDR3: TGTGCCAGCAGCGTCAAACCGGGGAATGAGCAGTTCTTC.

V gene TRBV30 combines with J gene TRBJ1-5; D is uncertain. V lost 3 bases and J lost 0, with 6 bases in between. Germline lookup yields CDR1 GTSNPN and CDR2 SVGIG (reference sequence). The CDR3 is 13 amino acids. CDR3 coding DNA: TGTGCCTGGAGCGGCGGTAGCAATCAGCCCCAGCATTTT. This encodes CAWSGGSNQPQHF.

This clonotype was picked up many times. This chain uses TRBV12-3 or TRBV12-4 with TRBJ1-4; D is ambiguous. V dropped 2 bases and J dropped 0 bases, with 4 bases sitting between them. There are 14 residues in the CDR3. Written as DNA, the CDR3 is TGTGCCAGCAGTTTACAGGCAACTAATGAAAAACTGTTTTTT. This encodes CASSLQATNEKLFF.

This chain links TRBV12-3 or TRBV12-4 with TRBJ1-2; D gene uncertain. CDR3 length: 13 amino acids. Trimming shortened V by 7 bases and J by 1 base, and 10 bases separated the two germline ends. The DNA for the CDR3 is TGTGCCAGCACCTTGCAGTATAACTATGGCTACACCTTC. Protein product: CASTLQYNYGYTF.

This clonotype appeared a single time. Germline is not matched at one junction end, which may reflect a read error. This chain links TRBV4-1 with TRBJ2-1; D is undetermined. The CDR3 runs 15 residues. Per germline, CDR1 MGHRA and CDR2 YSYEKL. CDR3 residues: CASSEERVWGNEQFF. DNA for the CDR3: TGCGCCAGCAGCGAAGAAAGGGTATGGGGAAATGAGCAGTTCTTC.

The CDR3 DNA is TGTGCCAGCAGCACCGACACCAGCTCCTACGAGCAGTACTTC. Protein product: CASSTDTSSYEQYF. V and J are TRBV7-2 and TRBJ2-7; D gene uncertain. The ends were cut back, 5 bases at V and 0 bases at J, with 11 bases in the middle. The CDR3 totals 14 residues. Germline V CDR1 and CDR2: SGHTA, FQGNSA.

J is TRBJ2-7 and V is TRBV7-9, with 8 bases that match TRBD1. V lost 9 bases, J lost 0 bases, and 7 bases stayed unmatched. CDR1 is SEHNR, CDR2 FQNEAQ, per germline (reference sequence). The CDR3 runs 14 residues. As DNA, the CDR3 is TGTGCCAGTGACAGGGGCTTGAGCTCCTACGAGCAGTACTTC. This codes for CASDRGLSSYEQYF.

This clonotype appeared many times. The rearrangement links TRBV7-2 to TRBJ2-7, with D perhaps TRBD2 (5 bases). The CDR3 spans 12 residues. Germline V gives CDR1 SGHTA, CDR2 FQGNSA. V was shortened by 6 bases and J by 6 bases, with 12 bases between the two germline ends. CDR3 nucleotides: TGTGCCAGCAGTCCCCGGGCGGGCGAGCAGTACTTC. It is translated as CASSPRAGEQYF.

This clonotype has more than one count but fewer than ten. V is TRBV11-1 and J is TRBJ1-1; no firm D call. V dropped 0 bases and J dropped 6 bases, with 8 bases sitting between them. The CDR3 loop spans 13 amino acids. The germline V gene encodes CDR1 SGHAT and CDR2 FQDESV (reference sequence). The CDR3 loop reads CASSLARTAEAFF. The DNA of the CDR3 is TGTGCCAGCAGCTTAGCGAGGACGGCTGAAGCTTTCTTT.

The rearrangement links TRBV19 to TRBJ2-3; 9 bases align to TRBD1. After removal of 7 bases from V and 0 bases from J, the junction contained 5 bases not matched to a gene. This CDR3 is built from 15 residues. The germline gives CDR1 LNHDA, CDR2 SQIVND (reference sequence). The CDR3 here is CASTQDRGSTDTQYF. CDR3 sequence (DNA): TGTGCCAGTACCCAGGACAGGGGTAGCACAGATACGCAGTATTTT. The entire variable domain, with the rest obtained from reference TRBV19 and TRBJ2-3, is as follows: DGGITQSPKYLFRKEGQNVTLSCEQNLNHDAMYWYRQDPGQGLRLIYYSQIVNDFQKGDIAEGYSVSREKKESFPLTVTSAQKNPTAFYLCASTQDRGSTDTQYFGPGTRLTVL.

This clonotype appeared many times. J is TRBJ2-1 and V is TRBV7-6; D is unclear. The V end lost 5 bases, the J end lost 5 bases, and 16 bases lay between the germline ends. CDR1 and CDR2 (germline): SGHVS, FNYEAQ. The CDR3 loop spans 15 amino acids. The CDR3 is CASSPVPASHNEQFF. The CDR3 nucleotides read TGTGCCAGCAGCCCCGTCCCCGCTTCACACAATGAGCAGTTCTTC.

This clonotype turned up a few times. The rearrangement links TRBV19 to TRBJ1-5; D remains ambiguous. This CDR3 contains 15 residues. Deletions cut 8 bases from V and 2 bases from J, with 16 bases between. The germline gives CDR1 LNHDA, CDR2 SQIVND (reference sequence). The CDR3 loop reads CASRAAGGGNQPQHF. The CDR3 DNA sequence: TGTGCCAGTCGGGCGGCGGGAGGTGGCAATCAGCCCCAGCATTTT.

The J gene is TRBJ2-3, the V gene TRBV6-2 or TRBV6-3, with 9 bases matching TRBD1. The CDR3 contains 15 residues. The junction had 7 bases not matched to a gene; V was cut back by 7 bases and J by 2 bases. Germline CDR1 is MNHEY and CDR2 is SVGEGT. The CDR3 sequence is CASNIGTGITDTQYF. The CDR3 DNA reads TGTGCCAGCAACATCGGGACAGGGATCACAGATACGCAGTATTTT.

CDR3 region: CASSLVTGGSTDTQYF. The CDR3 coding sequence is TGTGCCAGCAGTTTAGTGACAGGGGGAAGCACAGATACGCAGTATTTT. V usage is TRBV12-3 or TRBV12-4 and J usage is TRBJ2-3; TRBD1 matches at 9 bases. The V gene end was trimmed by 1 base and the J gene end by 0 bases; junction bases not matched to a gene: 2. The CDR3 is 16 amino acids.

The CDR3 region is CASSPWGASRNTEAFF. The CDR3 DNA reads TGCGCCAGCAGCCCGTGGGGGGCGAGCAGGAACACTGAAGCTTTCTTT. V is TRBV4-1 and J is TRBJ1-1; the D gene is possibly TRBD1 (6 bases). Deletions cut 4 bases from V and 1 base from J, with 16 bases between. Looked up from germline, CDR1 is MGHRA and CDR2 is YSYEKL. This CDR3 region has 16 residues.

This clonotype was counted once. The gene calls are TRBV2 and TRBJ2-5; 10 bases align to TRBD2. V lost 6 bases, J lost 0 bases, and 4 bases stayed unmatched. The CDR3 loop spans 15 amino acids. Germline CDR1 and CDR2: SNHLY and FYNNEI. Here the CDR3 DNA reads TGTGCCAGCAGGAGGACTAGCGGTAACCAAGAGACCCAGTACTTC. It specifies CASRRTSGNQETQYF.

This clonotype has only one observation. V usage is TRBV6-2 or TRBV6-3 and J usage is TRBJ2-3; 10 positions match TRBD2. Germline assignment: CDR1 MNHEY and CDR2 SVGEGT. CDR3 length: 18 residues. After removal of 2 bases from V and 6 bases from J, the junction contained 14 bases not matched to a gene. The CDR3 coding sequence is TGTGCCAGCAGTTACCGAAAGGCTAGCGGGAGTATCTTGGATACGCAGTATTTT. Its translation is CASSYRKASGSILDTQYF.

The rearrangement joins TRBV7-2 to TRBJ1-6; a weak D match, TRBD1 (5 bases). The V gene lost 5 bases and the J gene lost 7 bases, with 6 bases spanning the gap. The length of the CDR3 is 12 residues. Looked up from germline, CDR1 is SGHTA and CDR2 is FQGNSA. CDR3: CASSGGNSPLHF. The CDR3 DNA follows: TGTGCCAGCAGCGGGGGAAATTCACCCCTCCACTTT.

V and J are TRBV7-4 and TRBJ2-1; D call uncertain. The CDR3 consists of 16 residues. The V end was cut by 5 bases, the J end by 4 bases, with 18 bases between. Germline CDR1 is SGHVT and CDR2 is SQSDAQ. CDR3 coding DNA: TGTGCCAGCAGCGCAGTTCGAGGTTCCCTTTACAATGAGCAGTTCTTC. Its protein is CASSAVRGSLYNEQFF.

The count of this clonotype is one. J is TRBJ2-7 and V is TRBV28; 8 bases are a match to TRBD1. V gave up 7 bases and J gave up 4 bases; unmatched junction bases: 6. Germline loops: CDR1 MDHEN, CDR2 SYDVKM. The CDR3 totals 13 residues. CDR3: CASTRQGWYEQYF. The DNA of the CDR3 is TGTGCCAGCACCCGACAGGGGTGGTACGAGCAGTACTTC.

Judged by abundance, this clonotype is medium-sized. The J gene is TRBJ1-5, the V gene TRBV7-2; 8 nucleotides align to TRBD1. V shed 2 bases, J shed 5 bases, and the junction held 5 bases outside the gene matches. CDR1 is SGHTA and CDR2 is FQGNSA in the germline V gene. The CDR3 has 15 amino acids. CDR3 sequence (DNA): TGTGCCAGCAGCTTATCCGGGACAGGTTATCAGCCCCAGCATTTT. Protein product: CASSLSGTGYQPQHF. Supplemented by reference TRBV7-2 and TRBJ1-5, the full variable domain reads GAGVSQSPSNKVTEKGKDVELRCDPISGHTALYWYRQSLGQGLEFLIYFQGNSAPDKSGLPSDRFSAERTGGSVSTLTIQRTQQEDSAVYLCASSLSGTGYQPQHFGDGTRLSIL.